The T cell receptor (beta chain) under discussion was sequenced for a study of blood T cell repertoires in COVID-19. The overall study: Italy, Spain and the United States were the sources of the convalescent and acute COVID-19 samples. In each case, the material was cDNA or gDNA derived from T cells, B-cell-depleted T cells, or PBMCs.

In the authors' methods: Estimates of nucleated cell counts were drawn from the amplification of reference gene primers. Repertoires were generated with immunoSEQ multiplex PCR, while TCRdb's copy carries only in-frame clones and drops some. V, J and clone size are taken as reported in that table, and D and trimming were inferred from the DNA itself. The table lists fewer than 65,000 clones, approximately 90% of them singletons. V lost 0 bases, J lost 15 bases, and 9 bases stayed unmatched. CDR3 length: 14 amino acids. Germline assignment: CDR1 SEHNR and CDR2 FQNEAQ (reference sequence). The V and J genes are TRBV7-9 and TRBJ2-1, with 9 nucleotides matching TRBD1. The origin of this receptor is a man aged 50-59 years with acute or convalescent COVID-19. Sequenced material: peripheral blood. Written as DNA, the CDR3 is TGTGCCAGCAGCTTAGCGCGAGCTGGGACAGGGAGGTTCTTC. This codes for CASSLARAGTGRFF. The full variable domain, in which reference TRBV7-9 and TRBJ2-1 provide the parts outside the CDR3, is DTGVSQNPRHKITKRGQNVTFRCDPISEHNRLYWYRQTLGQGPEFLTYFQNEAQLEKSRLLSDRFSAERPKGSFSTLEIQRTEQGDSAMYLCASSLARAGTGRFFGPGTRLTVL.